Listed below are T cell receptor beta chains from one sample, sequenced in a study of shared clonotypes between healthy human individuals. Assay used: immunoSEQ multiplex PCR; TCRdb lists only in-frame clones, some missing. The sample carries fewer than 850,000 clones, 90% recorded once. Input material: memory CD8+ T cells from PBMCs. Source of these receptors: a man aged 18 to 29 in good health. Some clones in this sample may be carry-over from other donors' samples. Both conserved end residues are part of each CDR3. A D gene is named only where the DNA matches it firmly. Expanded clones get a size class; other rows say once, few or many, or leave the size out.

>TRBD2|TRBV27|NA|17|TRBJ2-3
TGTGCCAGCAGTTTATACGGAGCGGGAGGGCCCGCAGATACGCAGTATTTT
CASSLYGAGGPADTQYF
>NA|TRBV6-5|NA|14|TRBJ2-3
TGTGCCAGCAGTTATAACGATCACACAGATACGCAGTATTTT
CASSYNDHTDTQYF
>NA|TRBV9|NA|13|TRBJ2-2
TGTGCCAGCACCCTCGGGGGCACCGGGGAGCTGTTTTTT
CASTLGGTGELFF
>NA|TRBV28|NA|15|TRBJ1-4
TGTGCCAGCAGCCGGACGCGGGAGCTTTTCGGAAAACTGTTTTTT
CASSRTRELFGKLFF
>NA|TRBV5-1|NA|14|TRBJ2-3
TGCGCCAGCAGCCCGGTAGGCGCTGAAGATACGCAGTATTTT
CASSPVGAEDTQYF
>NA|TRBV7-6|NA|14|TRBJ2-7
TGTGCCAGCAGCACCGCACCTATCGAGTACGAGCAGTACTTC
CASSTAPIEYEQYF
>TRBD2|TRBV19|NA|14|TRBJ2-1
TGTGCCAGTAGTATGGCGGGAGGCTACAATGAGCAGTTCTTC
CASSMAGGYNEQFF
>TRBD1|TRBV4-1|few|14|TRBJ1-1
TGCGCCAGCAGCCACGCAGGGGGCTCGGTTGAAGCTTTCTTT
CASSHAGGSVEAFF
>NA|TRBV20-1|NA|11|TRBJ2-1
TGCAGTGCTAGACTAGTTGATGAGCAGTTCTTC
CSARLVDEQFF
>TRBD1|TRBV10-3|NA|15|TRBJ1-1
TGTGCCATCAGTGAGCCCGCAGGGGGATGGACTGAAGCTTTCTTT
CAISEPAGGWTEAFF
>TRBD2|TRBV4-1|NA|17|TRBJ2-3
TGCGCCAGCAGCCATGGCCGGGAGGGGCCTTACACAGATACGCAGTATTTT
CASSHGREGPYTDTQYF
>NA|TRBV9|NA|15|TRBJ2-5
TGTGCCAGCAGCGTAGGGCAGGTCCCTTGGGAGACCCAGTACTTC
CASSVGQVPWETQYF
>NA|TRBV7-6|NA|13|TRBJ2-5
TGTGCCAGCAGCGCCCATGAAGTAGAGACCCAGTACTTC
CASSAHEVETQYF
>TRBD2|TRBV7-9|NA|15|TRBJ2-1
TGTGCCAGCAGTCTCCGACTAGCGGCCTACAATGAGCAGTTCTTC
CASSLRLAAYNEQFF
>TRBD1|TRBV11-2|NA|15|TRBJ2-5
TGTGCCAGCAGCTTTTGGGACAGGGTGGACGAGACCCAGTACTTC
CASSFWDRVDETQYF
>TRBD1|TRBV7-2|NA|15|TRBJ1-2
TGTGCCAGCAGCTTAGAGGGGGCGCCGGCTTATGGCTACACCTTC
CASSLEGAPAYGYTF
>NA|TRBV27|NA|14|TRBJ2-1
TGTGCCAGCAGTTTACAACAGTTAGGGAATGAGCAGTTCTTC
CASSLQQLGNEQFF
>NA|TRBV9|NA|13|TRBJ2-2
TGTGCCAGCAGCGTAGAAATAACCGGGGAGCTGTTTTTT
CASSVEITGELFF
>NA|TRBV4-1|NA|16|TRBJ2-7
TGCGCCAGCAGCCAAGAGGCGAGCGGCTCTTTCCGCGAGCAGTACTTC
CASSQEASGSFREQYF
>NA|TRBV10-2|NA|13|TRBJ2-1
TGCGCCAGCAGTGATCTCCTCTACAATGAGCAGTTCTTC
CASSDLLYNEQFF
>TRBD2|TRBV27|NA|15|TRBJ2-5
TGTGCCAGCAGTCCAGAACCTAGCGGGAGTGAGACCCAGTACTTC
CASSPEPSGSETQYF
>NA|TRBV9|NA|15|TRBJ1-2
TGTGCCAGCAGCCCCCCCCTGCCCGGGAACTATGGCTACACCTTC
CASSPPLPGNYGYTF
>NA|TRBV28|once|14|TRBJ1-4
TGTGCCAGCAGTCGGACAGCGACTTATGAAAAACTGTTTTTT
CASSRTATYEKLFF
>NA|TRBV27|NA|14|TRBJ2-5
TGTGCCAGCAGTCCGTGGACTGGGGCCGAGACCCAGTACTTC
CASSPWTGAETQYF
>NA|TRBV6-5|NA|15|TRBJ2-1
TGTGCCAGCAGCCCCGCCAGGGGACTCCTCAATGAGCAGTTCTTC
CASSPARGLLNEQFF
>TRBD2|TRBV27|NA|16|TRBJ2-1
TGTGCCAGCAGTTTATATATAGCGGGAGGCGGCAATGAGCAGTTCTTC
CASSLYIAGGGNEQFF
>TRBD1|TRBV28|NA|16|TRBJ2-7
TGTGCCAGCAGTCCAAAACACAGGGGACCCCTCTACGAGCAGTACTTC
CASSPKHRGPLYEQYF
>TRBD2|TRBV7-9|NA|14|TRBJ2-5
TGTGCCAGCAGCTTCGAAGCGGGATGGGAGACCCAGTACTTC
CASSFEAGWETQYF
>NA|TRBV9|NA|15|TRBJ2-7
TGTGCCAGCAGCGTAGGAGGGACCTCCTCCTACGAGCAGTACTTC
CASSVGGTSSYEQYF
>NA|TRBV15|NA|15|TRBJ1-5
TGTGCCACCAGTCCCTTCGGGGGTAGTAATCAGCCCCAGCATTTT
CATSPFGGSNQPQHF
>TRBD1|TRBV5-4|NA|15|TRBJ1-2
TGTGCCAGCAGCACGGAGCCGACAGGGAGCTATGGCTACACCTTC
CASSTEPTGSYGYTF
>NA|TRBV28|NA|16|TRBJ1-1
TGTGCCAGCAGTCAGGTGAGGGATGATAGAAACACTGAAGCTTTCTTT
CASSQVRDDRNTEAFF
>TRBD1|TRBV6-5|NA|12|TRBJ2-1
TGTGCCGCTTGGGACAGGGGGCCTGAGCAGTTCTTC
CAAWDRGPEQFF
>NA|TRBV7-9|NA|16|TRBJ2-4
TGTGCCAGCAGCTTAGATACAGTCCTAGCCAAAAACATTCAGTACTTC
CASSLDTVLAKNIQYF
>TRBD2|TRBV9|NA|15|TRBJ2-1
TGTGCCAGCAGCCCGGGACTAGCGGGGGCCACGTGGAAGTTCTTC
CASSPGLAGATWKFF
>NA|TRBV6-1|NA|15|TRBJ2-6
TGTGCCAGCTCCCTGGTCAGCTCTGGGGCCAACGTCCTGACTTTC
CASSLVSSGANVLTF
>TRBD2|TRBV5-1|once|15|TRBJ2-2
TGCGCCAGCAGGACCGGGACTACTAACACCGGGGAGCTGTTTTTT
CASRTGTTNTGELFF
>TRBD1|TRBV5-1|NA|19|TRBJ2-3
TGCGCCAGCAGCTCTATTCTTGACAGGGGAGGTGGGCCCACAGATACGCAGTATTTT
CASSSILDRGGGPTDTQYF
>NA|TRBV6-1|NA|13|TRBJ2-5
TGTGCCAGCAGGGACAGCCCCCAAGAGACCCAGTACTTC
CASRDSPQETQYF
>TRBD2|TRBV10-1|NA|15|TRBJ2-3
TGCGCCAGCAGTGAGGGACTAGCCAACCCAGATACGCAGTATTTT
CASSEGLANPDTQYF
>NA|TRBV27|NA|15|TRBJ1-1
TGTGCCAGCAGTTTATCGGGGGAAGTTATCACTGAAGCTTTCTTT
CASSLSGEVITEAFF
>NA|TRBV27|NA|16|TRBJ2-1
TGTGCCAGCAGTCCGGACTACAGGTCCCGGATCAATGAGCAGTTCTTC
CASSPDYRSRINEQFF
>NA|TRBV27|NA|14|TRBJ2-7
TGTGCCAGCTGGGGGGTAACGGGAATCAACGAGCAGTACTTC
CASWGVTGINEQYF
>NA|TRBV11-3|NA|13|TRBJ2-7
TGTGCCAGCAGCTTTCCGGGGTCCGACGAGCAGTACTTC
CASSFPGSDEQYF
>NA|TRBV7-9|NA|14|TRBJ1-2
TGTGCCAGCAGCTATTACTTGACAGAAGATGGCTACACCTTC
CASSYYLTEDGYTF
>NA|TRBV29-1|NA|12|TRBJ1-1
TGCAGCGTTCTGACAGCTAACACTGAAGCTTTCTTT
CSVLTANTEAFF
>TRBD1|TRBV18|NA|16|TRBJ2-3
TGTGCCAGCTCACAAGGGGACAGGGGGCGAACAGATACGCAGTATTTT
CASSQGDRGRTDTQYF
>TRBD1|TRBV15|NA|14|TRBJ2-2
TGTGCCACCGGGGACAGGGCGGACACCGGGGAGCTGTTTTTT
CATGDRADTGELFF
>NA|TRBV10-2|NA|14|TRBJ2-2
TGCGCCAGCAGACTGACCAGGGGTACCGGGGAGCTGTTTTTT
CASRLTRGTGELFF
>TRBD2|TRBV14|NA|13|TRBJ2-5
TGTGCCAGCAATAGCGGGGTCCGAGAGACCCAGTACTTC
CASNSGVRETQYF
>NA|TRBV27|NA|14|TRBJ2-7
TGTGCCAGCACCCCAGGGGAGGAGACCTACGAGCAGTACTTC
CASTPGEETYEQYF